The 30 T cell receptor beta chains given below trace back to one sample, sequenced in a study of patients and donors after allogeneic stem cell transplantation. TCRdb itself ran the RT-PCR reads through MiXCR, one entry per CDR3 protein. The sample lists fewer than 500,000 distinct CDR3 sequences, roughly 17% seen once, with less than 8.5% in the top ten. The sample taken for sequencing was blood, either unsorted or a sorted T cell fraction (not recorded which). The receptors here all came from a human donor who was either an allogeneic HSCT recipient or a stem cell or donor lymphocyte infusion donor (not recorded which). It is not recorded whose cells these are; they may come from a transplant donor.

This clonotype was seen a handful of times. The chain is built from TRBV20-1 and TRBJ1-2; D uncertain. Germline lookup yields CDR1 DFQATT and CDR2 SNEGSKA (reference sequence). The V end was cut by 0 bases, the J end by 4 bases, with 12 bases between. The CDR3 sequence is 14 residues long. The CDR3 region has the DNA TGCAGTGCTAGAGAGGACCGAGCTACCTATGGCTACACCTTC. It translates to CSAREDRATYGYTF.

This chain connects TRBV4-2 to TRBJ2-3, with 7 bases lining up with TRBD2. This CDR3 is 14 amino acids long. Trimming took 6 bases from V and 3 from J; bases not matched to a gene: 6. Germline V gene lookup returns CDR1 LGHNA and CDR2 YNFKEQ. CDR3 loop: CASSYKRGTDTQYF. CDR3 nucleotides: TGTGCCAGCAGTTACAAGCGGGGAACAGATACGCAGTATTTT.

This clonotype was counted ten times or more. The chain recombines TRBV12-3 or TRBV12-4 with TRBJ2-2; no clear D. CDR3 length: 15 residues. V lost 2 bases and J 5 bases, leaving 12 bases between the germline ends. CDR3 nucleotides: TGTGCCAGCAGTTTAAATGGGGTTCAGACCGGGGAGCTGTTTTTT. Residues: CASSLNGVQTGELFF.

V is TRBV3-1 and J is TRBJ2-7; 8 bases agree with TRBD1. CDR3 size: 14 residues. V shed 5 bases and J 5 bases; nucleotides not matched to a gene: 8. The germline gives CDR1 LGHDT, CDR2 YNNKEL (reference sequence). The CDR3 sequence: CASSSNQGAHEQYF. As DNA, the CDR3 is TGTGCCAGCAGCTCAAATCAGGGGGCCCACGAGCAGTACTTC.

This clonotype was picked up a small number of times. The V call is TRBV7-9, the J call TRBJ1-6, with 7 bases fitting TRBD1. The V and J ends lost 4 bases and 12 bases, in that order; junction bases with no gene match: 3. CDR1 and CDR2 (germline): SEHNR, FQNEAQ (reference sequence). This CDR3 has 12 amino acids. The CDR3: CASSSDRIPLHF. CDR3 DNA sequence: TGTGCCAGCAGCTCGGACAGGATACCCCTCCACTTT.

This clonotype was recorded many times. The chain couples TRBV7-8 to TRBJ2-3; D may match TRBD1 or TRBD2 (5 bases each). CDR1 and CDR2 from the germline V gene are SGHVS and FQNEAQ. CDR3 length equals 14 residues. Trimming removed 5 bases at V and 4 bases at J, with 13 bases between. CDR3 coding DNA: TGTGCCAGCAGCCCCAGAGAGGGGTCAGATACGCAGTATTTT. Translation gives CASSPREGSDTQYF.

There are a few counts of this clonotype. This chain links TRBV19 with TRBJ1-4; unclear D gene. Trimming cost V 6 bases and J 4 bases, with 6 bases left between them. The CDR3 loop spans 12 amino acids. The V gene's germline CDR1 is LNHDA and CDR2 SQIVND (reference sequence). The CDR3 is CASRGFNEKLFF. Here the CDR3 DNA reads TGTGCCAGTAGGGGGTTTAATGAAAAACTGTTTTTT. The full variable domain, its missing parts supplied by reference TRBV19 and TRBJ1-4, is DGGITQSPKYLFRKEGQNVTLSCEQNLNHDAMYWYRQDPGQGLRLIYYSQIVNDFQKGDIAEGYSVSREKKESFPLTVTSAQKNPTAFYLCASRGFNEKLFFGSGTQLSVL.

The chain joins TRBV7-9 to TRBJ1-2; D unresolved. The ends were cut back, 11 bases at V and 0 bases at J, with 13 bases in the middle. CDR3 size: 13 residues. Germline CDR1 and CDR2: SEHNR and FQNEAQ (reference sequence). In nucleotides, the CDR3 is TGTGCCGGCACGGGCGGGGCTAACTATGGCTACACCTTC. It yields the protein CAGTGGANYGYTF.

The rearrangement links TRBV18 to TRBJ2-3; the D gene could be TRBD1 or TRBD2 (6 bases each). The CDR3 contains 15 residues. Germline CDR1 and CDR2: KGHSH and LQKENI. Trimming removed 3 bases at V and 3 bases at J, with 13 bases between. DNA for the CDR3: TGTGCCAGCTCACCCCAACGGGGGCGGACAGATACGCAGTATTTT. Amino acid sequence: CASSPQRGRTDTQYF.

The chain has TRBV6-2 or TRBV6-3 and TRBJ2-5; no clear D. Trimming took 7 bases from V and 4 from J, leaving 13 bases between them. The CDR3 has 13 amino acids. Germline CDR1 reads MNHEY; CDR2 reads SVGEGT. The CDR3: CASNQRQSETQYF. The CDR3 coding sequence is TGTGCCAGCAATCAACGGCAGTCAGAGACCCAGTACTTC.

The V gene is TRBV4-2, the J gene TRBJ2-1; 10 positions agree with TRBD2. V lost 0 bases and J lost 6; bases outside the gene matches: 5. This CDR3 spans 16 amino acids. CDR1 is LGHNA and CDR2 is YNFKEQ in the germline V gene. Here the CDR3 DNA reads TGTGCCAGCAGCCAAGATTCCGCTAGCGGGGGCAATGAGCAGTTCTTC. This translates into CASSQDSASGGNEQFF.

This clonotype has only a few counts. J is TRBJ2-1 and V is TRBV7-9; the D is unclear. From germline, CDR1 is SEHNR and CDR2 FQNEAQ (reference sequence). V dropped 3 bases and J dropped 3 bases, with 9 bases sitting between them. This CDR3 has 14 amino acids. The chain's CDR3 is CASSFSGLYNEQFF. The CDR3 DNA is TGTGCCAGCAGCTTCTCGGGCCTCTACAATGAGCAGTTCTTC.

This clonotype was found many times. The CDR3 coding sequence is TGTGCCAGCAGTTCCCCGATGCCGCCCGAAGCTTTCTTT. Translation: CASSSPMPPEAFF. J is TRBJ1-1 and V is TRBV28; D gene ambiguous. V lost 4 bases and J 8 bases, leaving 14 bases between the germline ends. Germline V gene sequence: CDR1 MDHEN, CDR2 SYDVKM. There are 13 residues in the CDR3.

The chain joins TRBV20-1 to TRBJ1-1; the D is unclear. V was shortened by 3 bases and J by 2 bases, with 4 bases between the two germline ends. CDR3 length: 11 amino acids. Germline V gives CDR1 DFQATT, CDR2 SNEGSKA (reference sequence). CDR3 protein: CSASFNTEAFF. The DNA of the CDR3 is TGCAGTGCTAGCTTCAACACTGAAGCTTTCTTT.

V gene TRBV5-1 combines with J gene TRBJ2-1; 9 nucleotides align to TRBD1. The CDR3 is 15 amino acids. CDR1 SGHRS and CDR2 YFSETQ come from the germline V gene. The V gene end was trimmed by 6 bases and the J gene end by 6 bases; junction bases not matched to a gene: 10. The CDR3 spells CASTIGTGRLNEQFF. The DNA for the CDR3 is TGCGCCAGCACTATTGGGACAGGGAGACTCAATGAGCAGTTCTTC.

This clonotype was detected only a few times. V and J are TRBV5-1 and TRBJ2-7, with 9 bases that match TRBD2. V gave up 4 bases and J gave up 3 bases; unmatched junction bases: 8. In germline, CDR1 is SGHRS, CDR2 YFSETQ. This CDR3 contains 15 residues. CDR3 region: CASSARGGAVYEQYF. CDR3 in DNA: TGCGCCAGCAGCGCTCGCGGGGGGGCCGTCTACGAGCAGTACTTC.

For this clonotype: A read error may account for a junction end that differs from germline. The chain joins TRBV7-8 to TRBJ2-7, with D uncertain. CDR1 is SGHVS, CDR2 FQNEAQ, per germline. The CDR3 extends over 13 amino acids. The CDR3 here is CARSLSQTYEQYF. The CDR3 region has the DNA TGTGCCCGCAGCTTGAGTCAGACCTACGAGCAGTACTTC. Variable domain in full (rest from reference TRBV7-8 and TRBJ2-7): GAGVSQSPRYKVAKRGQDVALRCDPISGHVSLFWYQQALGQGPEFLTYFQNEAQLDKSGLPSDRFFAERPEGSVSTLKIQRTQQEDSAVYLCARSLSQTYEQYFGPGTRLTVT.

A few counts support this clonotype. V and J are TRBV5-1 and TRBJ2-5; TRBD2 is a possible D gene (6 bases). Germline V gene data show CDR1 as SGHRS and CDR2 as YFSETQ. V was pared by 6 bases and J by 0 bases, with 9 bases between. The CDR3 totals 13 residues. The CDR3 here is CASTRGYQETQYF. DNA for the CDR3: TGCGCCAGCACTCGGGGGTACCAAGAGACCCAGTACTTC.

In DNA form, the CDR3 reads TGTGCCAGCAGCTTGGTGGGACAGGGGGCGTCCTACAATGAGCAGTTCTTC. Its translation is CASSLVGQGASYNEQFF. This chain joins TRBV5-6 and TRBJ2-1, with TRBD1 identical over 12 bases. Germline V gene sequence: CDR1 SGHDT, CDR2 YYEEEE. V dropped 0 bases and J dropped 1; count of bases not matched to a gene: 2. The CDR3 consists of 17 residues.

This clonotype was counted between two and nine times. The genes are TRBV30 and TRBJ2-3; TRBD2 is a possible D gene (5 bases). Trimming stripped 4 bases from V and 2 bases from J, with 10 bases between. Germline lookup yields CDR1 GTSNPN and CDR2 SVGIG (reference sequence). This CDR3 spans 13 amino acids. The CDR3 protein is CAWIGEITDTQYF. The CDR3 DNA reads TGTGCCTGGATCGGGGAGATCACAGATACGCAGTATTTT.

This clonotype has more than one count but fewer than ten. The V and J genes are TRBV4-2 and TRBJ2-7, with D maybe TRBD1 (5 bases). V shed 0 bases and J shed 3 bases, with 15 bases lying between them. In germline, CDR1 is LGHNA, CDR2 YNFKEQ. CDR3 length equals 16 residues. The CDR3 region has the DNA TGTGCCAGCAGCCAAGATTCCCAAGGGGCCGACTACGAGCAGTACTTC. Protein sequence: CASSQDSQGADYEQYF.

J is TRBJ2-3 and V is TRBV12-3 or TRBV12-4; TRBD2 matches 12 bases. There are 13 residues in the CDR3. J lost 9 bases, V lost 7 bases, and 5 bases had no gene match. CDR3 nucleotide sequence: TGTGCCAGCAACCTTGGACTAGCGGGGACGCAGTATTTT. This sequence encodes CASNLGLAGTQYF.

The genes are TRBV5-1 and TRBJ1-6; D ambiguous. Deletions cut 0 bases from V and 3 bases from J, with 7 bases between. Germline V gives CDR1 SGHRS, CDR2 YFSETQ. This CDR3 is 15 amino acids long. The CDR3: CASSLDQDYNSPLHF. The CDR3 DNA sequence: TGCGCCAGCAGCTTGGACCAGGACTATAATTCACCCCTCCACTTT.

This clonotype was seen a few times. The J gene is TRBJ2-2, the V gene TRBV4-1; tentative D call: TRBD1 (6 bases). V gave up 3 bases and J gave up 4 bases, with 15 bases separating them. This CDR3 is built from 16 residues. CDR1 is MGHRA and CDR2 is YSYEKL in the germline V gene. The CDR3 coding sequence is TGCGCCAGCAGCCATCTGCCACAGGGAGCCACCGGGGAGCTGTTTTTT. It yields the protein CASSHLPQGATGELFF.

This chain connects TRBV18 to TRBJ1-1; D might be TRBD1 (5 bases). CDR1 KGHSH and CDR2 LQKENI come from the germline V gene. CDR3 size: 15 residues. V was clipped by 1 base and J by 1 base, with 10 bases between them. The CDR3 nucleotides are TGTGCCAGCTCACCACTCGGGGGAAAGAACACTGAAGCTTTCTTT. Protein sequence: CASSPLGGKNTEAFF.

This clonotype occurred many times. The chain couples TRBV12-3 or TRBV12-4 to TRBJ1-1; D perhaps matches TRBD1 (5 bases). The CDR3 covers 13 residues. V was trimmed by 5 bases and J by 4 bases, leaving 11 bases between them. CDR3 protein: CASSRPQGTEAFF. The CDR3 bases are TGTGCCAGCAGTAGGCCCCAGGGCACTGAAGCTTTCTTT.

This clonotype was counted at least ten times. The rearrangement links TRBV5-1 to TRBJ2-2; TRBD1 is a possible D gene (6 bases). The CDR3 has 16 amino acids. CDR1 is SGHRS and CDR2 is YFSETQ in the germline V gene. V shed 1 base and J shed 1 base, with 11 bases lying between them. This CDR3 is CASSLLGAWNTGELFF. CDR3 bases: TGCGCCAGCAGCTTGTTGGGGGCTTGGAACACCGGGGAGCTGTTTTTT.

This clonotype was seen many times. The V and J genes are TRBV6-1 and TRBJ2-6; maybe TRBD2 (6 bases). V was shortened by 5 bases and J by 0 bases, with 14 bases between the two germline ends. Germline values: CDR1 MNHNS, CDR2 SASEGT. This CDR3 region has 17 residues. The CDR3 sequence: CASSPGLGGSGANVLTF. The CDR3 DNA reads TGTGCCAGCAGTCCCGGTCTGGGAGGCTCTGGGGCCAACGTCCTGACTTTC.

J is TRBJ1-5 and V is TRBV5-1; possible D gene TRBD1, 6 bases. From germline, CDR1 is SGHRS and CDR2 YFSETQ. Between the trimmed V and J ends, which lost 4 bases and 7 bases, there was a span of 12 bases. The CDR3 is 13 residues long. In nucleotides, the CDR3 is TGCGCCAGCAGCGAACAGGGACACCAGCCCCAGCATTTT. Amino acid sequence: CASSEQGHQPQHF.

This chain uses TRBV6-1 with TRBJ2-2; no clear D. V was shortened by 6 bases and J by 3 bases, with 8 bases between the two germline ends. The germline gives CDR1 MNHNS, CDR2 SASEGT. The CDR3 is 13 amino acids. The CDR3 DNA is TGTGCCAGCAGGGCAGGAGACACCGGGGAGCTGTTTTTT. It specifies CASRAGDTGELFF.